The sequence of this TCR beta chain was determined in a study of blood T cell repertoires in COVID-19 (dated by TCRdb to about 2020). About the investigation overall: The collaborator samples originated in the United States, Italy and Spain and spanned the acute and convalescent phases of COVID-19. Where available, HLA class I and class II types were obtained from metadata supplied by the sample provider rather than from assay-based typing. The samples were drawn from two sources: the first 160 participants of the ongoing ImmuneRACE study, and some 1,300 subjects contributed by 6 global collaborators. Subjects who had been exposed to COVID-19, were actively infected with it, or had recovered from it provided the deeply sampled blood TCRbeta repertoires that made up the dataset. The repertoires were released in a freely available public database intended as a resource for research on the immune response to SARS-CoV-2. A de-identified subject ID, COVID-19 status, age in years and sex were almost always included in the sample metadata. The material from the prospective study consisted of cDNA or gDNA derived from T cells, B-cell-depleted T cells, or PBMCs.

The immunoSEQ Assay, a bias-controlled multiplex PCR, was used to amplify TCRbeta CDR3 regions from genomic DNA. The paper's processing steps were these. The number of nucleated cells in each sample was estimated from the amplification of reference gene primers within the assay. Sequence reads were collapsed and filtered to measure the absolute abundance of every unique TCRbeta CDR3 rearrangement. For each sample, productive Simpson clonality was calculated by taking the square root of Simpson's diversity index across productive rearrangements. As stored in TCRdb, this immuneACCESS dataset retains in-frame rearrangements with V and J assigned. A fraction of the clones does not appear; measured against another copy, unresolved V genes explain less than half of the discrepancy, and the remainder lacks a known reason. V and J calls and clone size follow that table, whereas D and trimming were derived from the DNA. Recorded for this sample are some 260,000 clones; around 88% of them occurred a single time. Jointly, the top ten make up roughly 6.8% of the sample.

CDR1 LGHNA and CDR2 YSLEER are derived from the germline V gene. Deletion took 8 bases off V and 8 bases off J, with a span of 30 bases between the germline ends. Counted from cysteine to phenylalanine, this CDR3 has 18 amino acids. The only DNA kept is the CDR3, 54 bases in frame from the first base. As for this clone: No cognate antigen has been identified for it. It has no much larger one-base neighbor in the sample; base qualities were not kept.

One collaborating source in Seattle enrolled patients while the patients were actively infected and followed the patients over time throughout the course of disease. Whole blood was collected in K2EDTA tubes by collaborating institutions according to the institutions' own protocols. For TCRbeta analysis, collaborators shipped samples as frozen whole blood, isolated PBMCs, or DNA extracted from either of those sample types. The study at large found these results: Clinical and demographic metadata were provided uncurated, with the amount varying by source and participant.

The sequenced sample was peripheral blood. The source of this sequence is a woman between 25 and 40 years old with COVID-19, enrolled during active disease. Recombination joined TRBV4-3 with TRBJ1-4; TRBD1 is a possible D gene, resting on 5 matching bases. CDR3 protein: CASSTRPIQHQGAEKLFF. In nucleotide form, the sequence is TGCGCCAGCTCAACAAGACCTATACAACACCAGGGTGCCGAAAAACTGTTTTTT.